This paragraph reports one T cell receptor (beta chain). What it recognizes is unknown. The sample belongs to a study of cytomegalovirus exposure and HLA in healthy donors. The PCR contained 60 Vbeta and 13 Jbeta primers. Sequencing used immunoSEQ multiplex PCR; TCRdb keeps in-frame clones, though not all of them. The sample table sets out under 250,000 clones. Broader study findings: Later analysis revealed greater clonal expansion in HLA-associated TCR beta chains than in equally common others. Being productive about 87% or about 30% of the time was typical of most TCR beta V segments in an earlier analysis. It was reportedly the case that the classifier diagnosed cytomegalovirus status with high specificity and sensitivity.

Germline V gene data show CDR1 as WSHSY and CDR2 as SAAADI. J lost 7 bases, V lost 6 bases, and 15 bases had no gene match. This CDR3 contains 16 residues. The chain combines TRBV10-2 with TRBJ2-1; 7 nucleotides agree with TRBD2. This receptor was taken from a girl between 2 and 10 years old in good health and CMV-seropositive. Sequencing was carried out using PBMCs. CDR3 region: CASREAGPVLRNEQFF. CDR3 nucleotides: TGCGCCAGCAGGGAAGCGGGACCAGTCCTGAGGAATGAGCAGTTCTTC.